This T cell receptor beta chain was recovered during a study of blood T cells in healthy people across ages. The CDR3 extends over 12 amino acids. Germline CDR1 and CDR2: DFQATT and SNEGSKA (reference sequence). The ends lost 5 bases at V and 5 bases at J; junction bases unmatched: 6. Every donor provided 7.5 to 10 milliliters of peripheral blood. General study results and limits: In older individuals, TCR beta diversity per million T cells was lower, falling roughly linearly with age.

This clonotype has a handful of counts. As yet, its antigen is unknown. Next came a second PCR, run for about 7 to 12 cycles, which used a sample-barcoded 5' primer along with a J-beta primer mix. Tagging of each cDNA molecule was performed by a template-switch adaptor with 12 random nucleotides. TCRdb passed the 5' RACE reads through MiXCR, listing each CDR3 protein once. The repertoire has about 1 million distinct CDR3 sequences, under 45% of them found once; the top ten carry around 18%. Input material: blood. The V and J genes are TRBV20-1 and TRBJ2-7; 7 bases fit TRBD2. The receptor comes from a woman aged 55-75 years in good health. CDR3 DNA: TGCAGTGCTGCCGGGACTATTGACGAGCAGTACTTC. Encoded protein: CSAAGTIDEQYF.